This TCR beta chain was recorded in a study of T cell clonality in common variable immunodeficiency. Sequencing used immunoSEQ multiplex PCR; TCRdb keeps in-frame clones, though not all of them. This repertoire holds around 30,000 clones, and none appear only once. CDR1 and CDR2 (germline): KGHSH, LQKENI. The length of the CDR3 is 15 residues. Whole-study results and caveats: In common variable immunodeficiency, TCR beta chains reportedly carried fewer deletions and N-nucleotide insertions.

This clone occurred many times. What it binds is unknown. Read sequence stops 3 residues before the CDR3 end, and the germline J gene provides the missing end. The clonotype originates from a human donor with common variable immunodeficiency. The chain has TRBV18 and TRBJ2-3; 14 positions agree with TRBD2. Material for sequencing was peripheral blood mononuclear cells. The chain's CDR3 is CASSKGLAGDPAQYF. The covered CDR3 bases are TGTGCCAGCTCTAAGGGACTAGCGGGAGACCCGGCG.